This passage covers 13 T cell receptor beta chains from one sample sequenced in a study of OX40 agonist ivuxolimab in advanced cancers. Produced via immunoSEQ multiplex PCR; TCRdb's table is partial and in-frame only. The repertoire consists of tens of thousands of clones, with 75% to 90% occurring once and the leading ten covering around 9.9%. This specimen consisted of CD4+ or CD8+ T cells sorted from blood, obtained in a trial of the OX40 agonist ivuxolimab. These receptors were collected from an adult with an advanced solid tumor such as melanoma, head and neck, liver or kidney cancer.

This chain links TRBV6-6 with TRBJ1-2; D may be TRBD1 (6 bases). Germline V gene sequence: CDR1 MNHNY, CDR2 SVGAGI (reference sequence). With 2 bases removed from V and 8 bases from J, the gap between germline ends came to 18 bases. The CDR3 runs to 15 residues. The CDR3: CASSYRGGHDGGYTF. CDR3 nucleotides: TGTGCCAGCAGTTACAGGGGGGGGCACGACGGCGGCTACACCTTC.

This chain uses TRBV6-4 with TRBJ1-2, with 9 bases matching TRBD1. There are 15 residues in the CDR3. V lost 5 bases, J lost 2 bases, and 6 bases stayed unmatched. Germline V gene lookup returns CDR1 MRHNA and CDR2 SNTAGT. The CDR3 here is CASSPSGQGNYGYTF. CDR3 coding DNA: TGTGCCAGCAGTCCGTCAGGACAGGGGAACTATGGCTACACCTTC.

The CDR3 DNA follows: TGTGCCAGCAGTTCCCCGGGACTTAGGGACTATGGCTACACCTTC. Its protein is CASSSPGLRDYGYTF. The rearrangement joins TRBV28 to TRBJ1-2; tentative D call: TRBD1 (5 bases). Trimming took off 4 bases at V and 3 bases at J, with 15 bases between the two ends. The CDR3 is made up of 15 amino acids. From germline, CDR1 is MDHEN and CDR2 SYDVKM.

This chain connects TRBV6-1 to TRBJ2-7; TRBD1 aligns across 7 bases. CDR1 MNHNS and CDR2 SASEGT come from the germline V gene. CDR3 length: 15 residues. Trimming removed 6 bases from V and 6 bases from J; junction bases left unmatched: 14. The CDR3 reads CASSSGQVSPLEQYF. The CDR3 DNA reads TGTGCCAGCAGCTCAGGACAGGTATCCCCCCTCGAGCAGTACTTC.

The chain recombines TRBV6-6 with TRBJ1-2, with a tentative D call TRBD1 (5 bases). The germline V gene encodes CDR1 MNHNY and CDR2 SVGAGI (reference sequence). The CDR3 has 14 residues. Trimming removed 5 bases from V and 0 bases from J, with 10 bases in between. The chain's CDR3 is CASSRQRPNYGYTF. CDR3 sequence (DNA): TGTGCCAGCAGTAGACAGAGACCTAACTATGGCTACACCTTC.

The rearrangement joins TRBV5-5 to TRBJ2-5, with TRBD1 matching 9 bases. CDR3 length equals 15 residues. Trimming at V came to 4 bases and at J to 5 bases, leaving 9 bases not matched to a gene. Germline assignment: CDR1 SGHKS and CDR2 YYEKEE (reference sequence). For the CDR3, the DNA is TGTGCCAGCAGCCTACAGGGGGCCGTGATTGAGACCCAGTACTTC. This sequence encodes CASSLQGAVIETQYF. The whole variable domain, remainder taken from reference TRBV5-5 and TRBJ2-5, is DAGVTQSPTHLIKTRGQQVTLRCSPISGHKSVSWYQQVLGQGPQFIFQYYEKEERGRGNFPDRFSARQFPNYSSELNVNALLLGDSALYLCASSLQGAVIETQYFGPGTRLLVL.

This chain connects TRBV30 to TRBJ2-1; D is undetermined. CDR3 size: 15 residues. The ends were cut back, 7 bases at V and 2 bases at J, with 18 bases in the middle. Germline V CDR1 and CDR2: GTSNPN, SVGIG (reference sequence). The DNA for the CDR3 is TGTGCCTCGGATGCCGTGGCGAACACCTACAATGAGCAGTTCTTC. This sequence encodes CASDAVANTYNEQFF.

The chain employs TRBV5-1 and TRBJ2-7, with 7 bases matching TRBD2. Per germline, CDR1 SGHRS and CDR2 YFSETQ. J was trimmed by 2 bases and V by 2 bases; bases with no gene match: 7. This CDR3 spans 15 amino acids. The CDR3 bases are TGCGCCAGCAGCTTACTAGCGTCACAGACCTACGAGCAGTACTTC. Encoded protein: CASSLLASQTYEQYF. The full variable domain, completed using reference TRBV5-1 and TRBJ2-7, is KAGVTQTPRYLIKTRGQQVTLSCSPISGHRSVSWYQQTPGQGLQFLFEYFSETQRNKGNFPGRFSGRQFSNSRSEMNVSTLELGDSALYLCASSLLASQTYEQYFGPGTRLTVT.

This sequence joins TRBV7-2 and TRBJ2-3; no definite D call. The CDR3 spans 11 residues. V lost 2 bases, J lost 8 bases, and 5 bases lay in between. Germline V gives CDR1 SGHTA, CDR2 FQGNSA. The CDR3 loop reads CASSLTGTQYF. In DNA form, the CDR3 reads TGTGCCAGCAGCTTAACGGGTACGCAGTATTTT.

This clone was seen a single time. V is TRBV19 and J is TRBJ2-7; 7 bases align to TRBD1. This CDR3 has 14 amino acids. After removal of 3 bases from V and 6 bases from J, the junction contained 8 bases not matched to a gene. Germline CDR1 reads LNHDA; CDR2 reads SQIVND (reference sequence). In DNA form, the CDR3 reads TGTGCCAGTAGTATCGGACAGGCCGCCGCCGAGCAGTACTTC. Translating it yields CASSIGQAAAEQYF.

This clone was detected a few times. The chain links TRBV19 to TRBJ1-5; D may be TRBD1 (6 bases). Germline V gene lookup returns CDR1 LNHDA and CDR2 SQIVND (reference sequence). The CDR3 is 14 residues long. V was trimmed by 3 bases and J by 5 bases, leaving 11 bases between them. The DNA for the CDR3 is TGTGCCAGTAGTATCGAGGGGGTGGATCAGCCCCAGCATTTT. Protein: CASSIEGVDQPQHF.

V and J are TRBV7-9 and TRBJ2-5; 8 bases line up with TRBD1. The CDR3 loop spans 14 amino acids. Germline loops: CDR1 SEHNR, CDR2 FQNEAQ (reference sequence). V was pared by 5 bases and J by 5 bases, with 7 bases of the junction left unmatched. CDR3 amino acids: CASSPWTGSETQYF. CDR3 sequence (DNA): TGTGCCAGCAGCCCCTGGACAGGGTCCGAGACCCAGTACTTC.

The rearrangement links TRBV30 to TRBJ1-2; TRBD1 might be the D (6 bases). CDR1 is GTSNPN and CDR2 is SVGIG in the germline V gene (reference sequence). The V end lost 0 bases, the J end lost 8 bases, and 13 bases lay between the germline ends. The CDR3 contains 13 residues. The CDR3 DNA reads TGTGCCTGGAGTGTACACCTCGGGACAGGCTACACCTTC. Residues: CAWSVHLGTGYTF.